This T cell receptor beta chain was sequenced for a study of T cell responses to AZD1222 COVID-19 vaccine. Points from the study as a whole: White British donors predominated, females outnumbered males, and clonal diversity was possibly underestimated. Nearly half of unique spike-specific TCRs reportedly avoided B.1.351 and B.1.1.7 mutated regions. The breadth and depth of Spike-specific TCRs increased once two AZD1222 doses had been given. Spike was spanned by vaccine-associated CD4 TCRs, with dominance at 160-218 and 743-854.

Concerning this clone: The antigen is undetermined.

Sequenced by immunoSEQ multiplex PCR; TCRdb stores in-frame clones only, minus some. The sample includes 110,000 to 150,000 clones, 70% to 90% of them seen just once. Trimming took 4 bases from V and 5 from J, leaving 14 bases between them. There are 14 residues in the CDR3. Germline CDR1 and CDR2: SGHDN and FVKESK. The V gene is TRBV14, the J gene TRBJ2-5; D is possibly TRBD1 (7 bases). This clonotype was obtained from an adult in good health. Sequenced material: peripheral blood, taken on day 0 of AZD1222 vaccination. CDR3 amino acids: CASSRSTGRETQYF. The CDR3, as DNA: TGTGCCAGCAGCCGGTCGACAGGGAGGGAGACCCAGTACTTC.